What follows is one T cell receptor (beta chain) and its context. This specimen belongs to a study of blood T cell repertoires in COVID-19. Study context: From T cells, B-cell-depleted T cells, or PBMCs came the material, which was cDNA or gDNA.

The J segment lost 1 base and the V segment lost 6 bases, leaving 10 bases of the junction unmatched. The germline V gene has CDR1 MNHEY and CDR2 SVGEGT. This CDR3 contains 17 residues. In the original processing: For nucleated cells, counts were estimated from reference gene primer amplification. TCRdb keeps only in-frame clones here, not all; method: immunoSEQ multiplex PCR. The V and J calls and clone size were taken over from that table, and D and trimming were inferred from the DNA. The data show around 81,000 clones, roughly 88% seen once. Sequencing used peripheral blood. The receptor was derived from a man between 70 and 80 years old with acute or convalescent COVID-19. The genes are TRBV6-2 or TRBV6-3 and TRBJ1-5; 9 bases map to TRBD1. As DNA, the CDR3 is TGTGCCAGCAGCCCTTGGACAGGGGCTCGGAGCAATCAGCCCCAGCATTTT. Amino acids: CASSPWTGARSNQPQHF.